Below are 3 T cell receptor beta chains sequenced from a single sample in a study of shared clonotypes between healthy human individuals. Assay used: immunoSEQ multiplex PCR; TCRdb lists only in-frame clones, some missing. The repertoire holds about 1,500,000 clones, with 96% as singletons. The sample comprised naive CD4+ T cells sorted from blood. The subset was: CD45RA+ positively selected. The receptors originated from a young man in good health.

J is TRBJ2-7 and V is TRBV27; D perhaps matches TRBD2 (7 bases). This CDR3 is 15 amino acids long. Trimming stripped 6 bases from V and 2 bases from J, with 17 bases between. Germline V gene sequence: CDR1 MNHEY, CDR2 SMNVEV (reference sequence). In nucleotides, the CDR3 is TGTGCCAGCAGCAGAACAGGGAGGGGACCCTACGAGCAGTACTTC. Amino acid sequence: CASSRTGRGPYEQYF.

The J gene is TRBJ1-2, the V gene TRBV25-1, with D tentatively TRBD1 (5 bases). This CDR3 contains 14 residues. The V gene lost 3 bases and the J gene lost 4 bases, with 12 bases spanning the gap. Germline values: CDR1 MGHDK, CDR2 SYGVNS. This CDR3 reads CASSDPGGPYGYTF. In DNA, the CDR3 is TGTGCCAGCAGTGATCCTGGGGGACCCTATGGCTACACCTTC.

This chain connects TRBV7-2 to TRBJ2-7, with TRBD2 matching 9 bases. Losses at the gene ends were 5 bases for V and 0 bases for J; bases not matched to a gene: 5. Germline CDR1 SGHTA, CDR2 FQGNSA. This CDR3 is 15 amino acids long. This CDR3 is CASSKTSGYSYEQYF. Written as DNA, the CDR3 is TGTGCCAGCAGCAAAACTAGCGGGTACTCCTACGAGCAGTACTTC.